Given below is one TCR beta chain in context. Random hexamers were used to reverse transcribe the RNA input (about 0.45 to 1 ug). MiXCR was run by TCRdb on the immunoSEQ multiplex PCR reads, yielding one entry per CDR3 protein. The sample contains some 240,000 distinct CDR3 sequences, 90% to 97% of which appear only once. This entry is derived from a study of CD8 T cells in Susac syndrome. The source material was CD4+ T cells from PBMCs. The clonotype originates from a human donor with Susac syndrome.

The CDR3 protein is CATSGFYQPQHF. The CDR3 DNA sequence: TGTGCCACCAGTGGGTTTTATCAGCCCCAGCATTTT. The gene calls are TRBV24-1 and TRBJ1-5; D not resolved. V shed 5 bases and J shed 5 bases, with 6 bases lying between them. CDR1 is KGHDR, CDR2 SFDVKD, per germline. The CDR3 is 12 residues long.